These T cell receptor beta chains were read from a single sample in a study of T-cell reconstitution after alpha-beta-depleted transplantation in children. TCRdb re-derived calls from the PCR reads in MiXCR, one entry per CDR3 protein. The sample contains about 980,000 distinct CDR3 sequences, roughly 29% of which appear only once. The material was PBMCs, mostly from graft donor cells, obtained 360 days after TCRalphabeta/CD19-depleted stem cell transplant. These receptors came from a boy younger than two who had a stem cell transplant for SCID, so the T cells may come from the graft donor. Each CDR3 is given with its conserved first and last residue. A D gene is named only where the DNA matches it firmly. Expanded clones get a size class; other rows say once, few or many, or leave the size out.

d_gene: TRBD1; j_gene: TRBJ1-4; v_gene: TRBV4-3; abundance: NA; CDR3nt: TGCGCCAGCAGCCAAGATTCCGGGACAGGGGGCGAAAAACTGTTTTTT; CDR3aa: CASSQDSGTGGEKLFF
d_gene: TRBD1; j_gene: TRBJ2-5; v_gene: TRBV20-1; abundance: many; CDR3nt: TGCAGTGCTAGAGATCCGACAGGGGGCGAGCAGACCCAGTACTTC; CDR3aa: CSARDPTGGEQTQYF
d_gene: NA; j_gene: TRBJ1-2; v_gene: TRBV10-3; abundance: few; CDR3nt: TGTGCCATCAGTCAAGGGACGCTTGCTAACTATGGCTACACCTTC; CDR3aa: CAISQGTLANYGYTF
d_gene: NA; j_gene: TRBJ2-3; v_gene: TRBV3-1; abundance: many; CDR3nt: TGTGCCAGCAGCCAAGCCTGGGAAGATACGCAGTATTTT; CDR3aa: CASSQAWEDTQYF
d_gene: NA; j_gene: TRBJ1-3; v_gene: TRBV5-1; abundance: few; CDR3nt: TGCGCCAGCAGCTTGGATCGGCAGGGCGGCGGAAACACCATATATTTT; CDR3aa: CASSLDRQGGGNTIYF
d_gene: NA; j_gene: TRBJ2-5; v_gene: TRBV12-3/TRBV12-4; abundance: few; CDR3nt: TGTGCCAGCAGCCCTCAGGGTAGGGGAGAGACCCAGTACTTC; CDR3aa: CASSPQGRGETQYF
d_gene: TRBD2; j_gene: TRBJ2-3; v_gene: TRBV7-3; abundance: NA; CDR3nt: TGTGCCAGCAGCTTAACGCCCGGGGGGGTGCAGGATACGCAGTATTTT; CDR3aa: CASSLTPGGVQDTQYF
d_gene: NA; j_gene: TRBJ1-3; v_gene: TRBV10-3; abundance: few; CDR3nt: TGTGCCATCAGTGAGGACAGATTTGGAAACACCATATATTTT; CDR3aa: CAISEDRFGNTIYF
d_gene: NA; j_gene: TRBJ1-4; v_gene: TRBV12-3/TRBV12-4; abundance: few; CDR3nt: TGTGCCAGCAGAAGCAGGGTGGGTCGTGAAAAACTGTTTTTT; CDR3aa: CASRSRVGREKLFF
d_gene: TRBD1; j_gene: TRBJ1-5; v_gene: TRBV28; abundance: NA; CDR3nt: TGTGCCAGCCTTCGGGACAGCACACATCAGCCCCAGCATTTT; CDR3aa: CASLRDSTHQPQHF
d_gene: NA; j_gene: TRBJ2-7; v_gene: TRBV7-9; abundance: few; CDR3nt: TGTGCCAGCAGCTTGGACTTATTGGGGCCCTACGAGCAGTACTTC; CDR3aa: CASSLDLLGPYEQYF
d_gene: TRBD1; j_gene: TRBJ1-3; v_gene: TRBV4-1; abundance: NA; CDR3nt: TGCGCCAGCAGTTTAAGGACAGGGGGCGAATTTGCTGGAAACACCATATATTTT; CDR3aa: CASSLRTGGEFAGNTIYF
d_gene: NA; j_gene: TRBJ2-3; v_gene: TRBV6-5; abundance: NA; CDR3nt: TGTGCCAGCAGTTACTCCCCCTTGAGGGGTAGCACAGATACGCAGTATTTT; CDR3aa: CASSYSPLRGSTDTQYF
d_gene: TRBD1; j_gene: TRBJ2-6; v_gene: TRBV2; abundance: few; CDR3nt: TGTGCCAGCAGTGGCCTTCGGACAGGGGACTACTCTGGGGCCAACGTCCTGACTTTC; CDR3aa: CASSGLRTGDYSGANVLTF
d_gene: TRBD1; j_gene: TRBJ1-1; v_gene: TRBV7-3; abundance: NA; CDR3nt: TGTGCCAGCAGCTTAATTCTGTCCCGGGACAGGACCAAGAACACTGAAGCTTTCTTT; CDR3aa: CASSLILSRDRTKNTEAFF
d_gene: NA; j_gene: TRBJ2-1; v_gene: TRBV12-3/TRBV12-4; abundance: many; CDR3nt: TGTGCCAGCAGTCTCCGACTGGCCCCTAGTGAGCAGTTCTTC; CDR3aa: CASSLRLAPSEQFF
d_gene: NA; j_gene: TRBJ1-1; v_gene: TRBV15; abundance: few; CDR3nt: TGTGCCACCAGCAGATCGGGGCCTAGAGGAACTGAAGCTTTCTTT; CDR3aa: CATSRSGPRGTEAFF
d_gene: TRBD1; j_gene: TRBJ1-1; v_gene: TRBV12-3/TRBV12-4; abundance: many; CDR3nt: TGTGCCAGCAGTCTAGGGGGCGTCGGGAACACTGAAGCTTTCTTT; CDR3aa: CASSLGGVGNTEAFF
d_gene: NA; j_gene: TRBJ2-5; v_gene: TRBV7-2; abundance: NA; CDR3nt: TGTGCCAGCAGCTACCAACGAGGGAAAGAGACCCAGTACTTC; CDR3aa: CASSYQRGKETQYF
d_gene: NA; j_gene: TRBJ2-6; v_gene: TRBV6-2/TRBV6-3; abundance: few; CDR3nt: TGTGCCAGCAGTTCCCCACAGCACTCCTCTGGGGCCAACGTCCTGACTTTC; CDR3aa: CASSSPQHSSGANVLTF
d_gene: NA; j_gene: TRBJ1-2; v_gene: TRBV6-2/TRBV6-3; abundance: few; CDR3nt: TGTGCCAGCAGTTACGGGGAACCCCTTGACATCTATGGCTACACCTTC; CDR3aa: CASSYGEPLDIYGYTF
d_gene: NA; j_gene: TRBJ1-1; v_gene: TRBV10-3; abundance: NA; CDR3nt: TGTGCCATCAGTGGAGGTAGGGGGATTGAAGCTTTCTTT; CDR3aa: CAISGGRGIEAFF
d_gene: NA; j_gene: TRBJ2-5; v_gene: TRBV20-1; abundance: NA; CDR3nt: TGCAGTGTTACCACCCGGGACACCTTACAAGAGACCCAGTACTTC; CDR3aa: CSVTTRDTLQETQYF
d_gene: NA; j_gene: TRBJ1-1; v_gene: TRBV12-3/TRBV12-4; abundance: few; CDR3nt: TGTGCCAGCAGTTTAGAGGAGCGGCGCACTGAAGCTTTCTTT; CDR3aa: CASSLEERRTEAFF
d_gene: NA; j_gene: TRBJ2-1; v_gene: TRBV29-1; abundance: few; CDR3nt: TGCAGCGGGATTCGGAGCTCCTCCTACAATGAGCAGTTCTTC; CDR3aa: CSGIRSSSYNEQFF
d_gene: TRBD1; j_gene: TRBJ1-6; v_gene: TRBV7-9; abundance: few; CDR3nt: TGTGCCAGCAGCCCCGTGACAGGGGTGGGTTCACCCCTCCACTTT; CDR3aa: CASSPVTGVGSPLHF
d_gene: TRBD1; j_gene: TRBJ2-7; v_gene: TRBV5-1; abundance: NA; CDR3nt: TGCGCCAGCAGGAGACCGACAGGGGCCGACTACGAGCAGTACTTC; CDR3aa: CASRRPTGADYEQYF
d_gene: NA; j_gene: TRBJ2-1; v_gene: TRBV15; abundance: once; CDR3nt: TGTGCCACCAGCAGGGGAATGTTGGGTGAGCAGTTCTTC; CDR3aa: CATSRGMLGEQFF